Shown below are 20 T cell receptor beta chains from a single sample sequenced in a study of CD8 T cells in ankylosing spondylitis. Each CDR3 protein is one row after TCRdb ran MiXCR on the 5' RACE reads. The data hold about 540,000 distinct CDR3 sequences, with roughly 13% observed a single time. Notes on the study in general: Seemingly characteristic of ankylosing spondylitis blood was a TCR beta motif consisting of about 8 highly homologous variants.

No antigen has been identified for these receptors. Sequenced material: blood, either unsorted or a sorted T cell fraction (not recorded which). The receptor source for this set is a male donor with ankylosing spondylitis.

This chain links TRBV20-1 with TRBJ1-1, with TRBD1 as a possible D gene (5 bases). The CDR3 totals 11 residues. The germline CDR1 and CDR2 sequences are DFQATT and SNEGSKA (reference sequence). CDR3 sequence reads: CSPPGGTEAFF. The DNA for the CDR3 is TGCAGCCCCCCCGGGGGCACTGAAGCTTTCTTT.

This clonotype appeared a few times. This chain uses TRBV3-1 with TRBJ1-1, with D perhaps TRBD1 (6 bases). Germline CDR1 LGHDT, CDR2 YNNKEL (reference sequence). CDR3 length: 17 amino acids. Trimming took off 0 bases at V and 6 bases at J, with 20 bases between the two ends. CDR3 in DNA: TGTGCCAGCAGCCAAGAAATCGGGCAGGGGTCTTTGGCTGAAGCTTTCTTT. As protein: CASSQEIGQGSLAEAFF.

The chain uses TRBV20-1 and TRBJ2-7; a possible D gene is TRBD1 (5 bases). The CDR3 covers 17 residues. In germline, CDR1 is DFQATT, CDR2 SNEGSKA (reference sequence). Trimming left V 4 bases short and J 2 bases short, with 24 bases between. The CDR3 DNA reads as TGCAGTGCTAAATCGGCAGGGTCTGAGACCACAACCTACGAGCAGTACTTC. This gives the protein CSAKSAGSETTTYEQYF.

This clonotype was seen ten or more times. V usage is TRBV18 and J usage is TRBJ2-1; 14 positions agree with TRBD2. Germline values: CDR1 KGHSH, CDR2 LQKENI. The CDR3 is made up of 16 amino acids. The V segment lost 6 bases and the J segment 8 bases; nucleotides outside the gene matches: 9. The CDR3 spells CASSPGTSGSRDEQFF. As DNA, the CDR3 is TGTGCCAGCTCGCCCGGGACTAGCGGGAGCAGGGATGAGCAGTTCTTC.

The rearrangement links TRBV10-2 to TRBJ2-7; no firm D call. The germline CDR1 and CDR2 sequences are WSHSY and SAAADI. Trimming cost V 4 bases and J 4 bases, with 17 bases left between them. This CDR3 contains 15 residues. The CDR3 sequence: CASSGAGPYFYEQYV. DNA of the CDR3: TGCGCCAGCAGTGGAGCAGGTCCCTACTTTTACGAGCAGTACGTC.

This clonotype was counted ten times or more. The chain recombines TRBV12-3 or TRBV12-4 with TRBJ1-4; D remains ambiguous. This CDR3 contains 11 residues. The V end was cut by 8 bases, the J end by 6 bases, with 7 bases between. DNA for the CDR3: TGTGCCAGCTCCCTTTATGAAAAACTGTTTTTT. This translates into CASSLYEKLFF.

This clonotype was observed many times. The chain has TRBV10-2 and TRBJ2-2; TRBD1 matches 9 bases. CDR3 length equals 15 residues. The V and J ends lost 7 bases and 6 bases, in that order; junction bases with no gene match: 9. Germline loops: CDR1 WSHSY, CDR2 SAAADI. CDR3: CASTPGQGLSGELFF. The CDR3 DNA reads TGCGCCAGCACCCCGGGACAGGGTTTGTCCGGGGAGCTGTTTTTT.

This rearrangement joins TRBV6-6 to TRBJ2-5, with D hard to call. The ends were cut back, 6 bases at V and 4 bases at J, with 12 bases in the middle. Germline CDR1 and CDR2: MNHNY and SVGAGI (reference sequence). CDR3 length: 13 amino acids. CDR3 sequence (DNA): TGTGCCAGCAGCTCCCGTGGTTCAGAGACCCAGTACTTC. Encoded protein: CASSSRGSETQYF.

This clonotype was seen repeatedly, ten times or more. The V gene is TRBV5-1, the J gene TRBJ2-3; 8 positions match TRBD2. V lost 4 bases to trimming and J lost 1 base; unmatched junction nucleotides: 5. The CDR3 has 15 residues. Germline CDR1 is SGHRS and CDR2 is YFSETQ. CDR3 sequence: CASSDLAGGTDTQYF. The CDR3 nucleotides are TGCGCCAGCAGCGATCTAGCGGGCGGCACAGATACGCAGTATTTT. The whole variable domain, filled in from reference TRBV5-1 and TRBJ2-3, reads KAGVTQTPRYLIKTRGQQVTLSCSPISGHRSVSWYQQTPGQGLQFLFEYFSETQRNKGNFPGRFSGRQFSNSRSEMNVSTLELGDSALYLCASSDLAGGTDTQYFGPGTRLTVL.

This clonotype was seen at least ten times. The chain is built from TRBV3-1 and TRBJ1-4; D is ambiguous. The V end was cut by 4 bases, the J end by 6 bases, with 9 bases between. The CDR3 contains 13 residues. The germline V gene has CDR1 LGHDT and CDR2 YNNKEL (reference sequence). The CDR3 sequence is CASSPRLHEKLFF. The DNA for the CDR3 is TGTGCCAGCAGCCCGCGGTTGCATGAAAAACTGTTTTTT.

This clonotype occurred a few times. This chain uses TRBV20-1 with TRBJ1-2; TRBD1 is a possible D gene (5 bases). V was pared by 7 bases and J by 1 base, with 16 bases between. The CDR3 sequence is 14 residues long. Germline CDR1 is DFQATT and CDR2 is SNEGSKA (reference sequence). For the CDR3, the DNA is TGCAGTGTTCGCCAGGGCCTCATTAACTATGGCTACACCTTC. Encoded protein: CSVRQGLINYGYTF.

V and J are TRBV29-1 and TRBJ2-7; TRBD2 agrees at 9 bases. CDR3 length: 14 residues. Germline V lookup: CDR1 SQVTM, CDR2 ANQGSEA. V was pared by 2 bases and J by 4 bases, with 6 bases of the junction left unmatched. The chain's CDR3 is CSVETGREGYEQYF. The CDR3 nucleotides are TGCAGCGTTGAAACTGGGCGGGAGGGGTACGAGCAGTACTTC.

This clonotype has just a few counts. V usage is TRBV3-1 and J usage is TRBJ2-2, with TRBD1 as a possible D gene (5 bases). Germline assignment: CDR1 LGHDT and CDR2 YNNKEL (reference sequence). Trimming took off 4 bases at V and 7 bases at J, with 13 bases between the two ends. The CDR3 extends over 14 amino acids. The CDR3 DNA reads TGTGCCAGCAGCCCCCCAGGGATAATCGGGGAGCTGTTTTTT. Its translation: CASSPPGIIGELFF.

Comment on this clonotype: Compared with germline, one end of the junction differs, possibly owing to a read error. Here the CDR3 reads CASSKAGGLTEAFF. CDR3 nucleotide sequence: TGTGCCAGCAGTAAAGCAGGGGGCCTAACTGAAGCTTTCTTT. This sequence joins TRBV2 and TRBJ1-1, with TRBD1 matching 8 bases. Germline V gene sequence: CDR1 SNHLY, CDR2 FYNNEI. This CDR3 comprises 14 residues.

This chain connects TRBV3-1 to TRBJ1-3; D perhaps matches TRBD1 (6 bases). This CDR3 contains 17 residues. Germline V lookup: CDR1 LGHDT, CDR2 YNNKEL (reference sequence). Deletions cut 4 bases from V and 2 bases from J, with 18 bases between. The DNA of the CDR3 is TGTGCCAGCAGCCCGCGGGGGTGGGGGCGAACTGGAAACACCATATATTTT. Translating gives CASSPRGWGRTGNTIYF.

The rearrangement links TRBV5-1 to TRBJ1-2; D is unclear. Trimming took off 7 bases at V and 2 bases at J, with 15 bases between the two ends. Germline lookup yields CDR1 SGHRS and CDR2 YFSETQ. The CDR3 extends over 14 amino acids. This CDR3 reads CASGDSRGNYGYTF. The CDR3 DNA reads TGCGCCAGCGGCGATTCAAGAGGGAACTATGGCTACACCTTC.

This clonotype was seen a handful of times. The rearrangement joins TRBV10-3 to TRBJ1-5; 11 bases map to TRBD1. Per germline, CDR1 ENHRY and CDR2 SYGVKD. The CDR3 totals 13 residues. V shed 6 bases, J shed 5 bases, and the junction held 0 bases outside the gene matches. The CDR3 DNA reads as TGTGCCATCAGGGGACAGGGGGATCAGCCCCAGCATTTT. Protein sequence: CAIRGQGDQPQHF.

This clonotype occurred many times. The chain has TRBV20-1 and TRBJ1-1; D not resolved. The CDR3 sequence is 12 residues long. Germline CDR1 reads DFQATT; CDR2 reads SNEGSKA (reference sequence). The germline V and J ends were trimmed by 0 bases and 6 bases, with 8 bases remaining between them. CDR3 residues: CSARDRGPEAFF. For the CDR3, the DNA is TGCAGTGCTAGAGATCGAGGACCTGAAGCTTTCTTT.

The rearrangement links TRBV14 to TRBJ1-4; TRBD1 matches 7 bases. Germline loops: CDR1 SGHDN, CDR2 FVKESK. V shed 0 bases, J shed 0 bases, and the junction held 4 bases outside the gene matches. This CDR3 region has 17 residues. CDR3 protein: CASSQEGRGTTNEKLFF. The CDR3, as DNA: TGTGCCAGCAGCCAAGAGGGCAGGGGGACAACTAATGAAAAACTGTTTTTT.

In its sample, this clonotype was seen once. The CDR3 nucleotides are TGCGCCAGCAGCTTGGGAGGATTCGGGAGCACAGATACGCAGTATTTT. It codes for CASSLGGFGSTDTQYF. The chain uses TRBV5-1 and TRBJ2-3; D not certain. The germline V and J ends were trimmed by 0 bases and 0 bases, with 11 bases remaining between them. The germline gives CDR1 SGHRS, CDR2 YFSETQ. The CDR3 length is 16 residues. Full variable domain (remainder filled in from reference TRBV5-1 and TRBJ2-3): KAGVTQTPRYLIKTRGQQVTLSCSPISGHRSVSWYQQTPGQGLQFLFEYFSETQRNKGNFPGRFSGRQFSNSRSEMNVSTLELGDSALYLCASSLGGFGSTDTQYFGPGTRLTVL.